The clone carrying this TCR beta chain was seen repeatedly, ten times or more. What it binds is unknown. This specimen belongs to a study of human T cells and chemical hapten exposure. Study-wide results and caveats: Sensitization with DPC brought no change to TCRs above 1 in 1000 in frequency.

Time point of the sample: patch test 1, 2 weeks after DPC sensitization. Treatment reported: therapeutic diphenylcyclopropenone sensitization with weekly scalp DPC. Total RNA extraction was carried out from unfractionated whole blood. The library gave individual cDNA molecules unique molecular identifiers. TCRdb re-analysed the RACE reads in MiXCR, keeping a single row per CDR3 protein. The data hold 84,000 or so distinct CDR3 sequences, with over 9.5% observed a single time. The origin of this receptor is a man between 35 and 55 years old with alopecia areata. Some clones in this sample may be carry-over from other donors' samples. Sequenced here: whole blood, sampled in connection with sensitization to the hapten diphenylcyclopropenone (DPC).

Here the CDR3 reads CASTNGLTDTQYF. CDR3 coding DNA: TGTGCCAGCACCAACGGGTTGACAGATACGCAGTATTTT. The J gene is TRBJ2-3, the V gene TRBV6-2 or TRBV6-3; D not certain. From germline, CDR1 is MNHEY and CDR2 SVGEGT. The CDR3 extends over 13 amino acids. Between the trimmed V and J ends, which lost 7 bases and 3 bases, there was a span of 11 bases.